The 18 T cell receptor beta chains given below trace back to one sample, sequenced in a study of CD8 T cells in Susac syndrome. Reverse transcription used about 0.45 to 1 ug RNA and random hexamers. TCRdb itself ran the immunoSEQ multiplex PCR reads through MiXCR, one entry per CDR3 protein. This repertoire shows 160,000 or so distinct CDR3 sequences, approximately 95% found once; its top ten account for 0.15% to 0.2%. The specimen was CD4+ T cells from PBMCs. Receptor source: a human donor with Susac syndrome.

This chain joins TRBV5-1 and TRBJ2-1; 8 bases match TRBD1. V lost 2 bases to trimming and J lost 7 bases; unmatched junction nucleotides: 8. Germline CDR1 and CDR2: SGHRS and YFSETQ. The CDR3 has 15 amino acids. CDR3 in amino acids: CASSFGQGANNEQFF. CDR3 DNA sequence: TGCGCCAGCAGCTTCGGACAGGGAGCTAATAATGAGCAGTTCTTC. Using reference TRBV5-1 and TRBJ2-1 for the parts outside the CDR3, the full variable domain is KAGVTQTPRYLIKTRGQQVTLSCSPISGHRSVSWYQQTPGQGLQFLFEYFSETQRNKGNFPGRFSGRQFSNSRSEMNVSTLELGDSALYLCASSFGQGANNEQFFGPGTRLTVL.

This chain joins TRBV30 and TRBJ2-6, with D possibly matching TRBD2 (5 bases). CDR3 length equals 14 residues. V gave up 2 bases and J gave up 3 bases, with 8 bases separating them. Germline V CDR1 and CDR2: GTSNPN, SVGIG (reference sequence). The CDR3 DNA is TGTGCCTGGAGTTACGGAGGTGGGGCCAACGTCCTGACTTTC. It encodes CAWSYGGGANVLTF.

This sequence joins TRBV20-1 and TRBJ2-7; D is possibly TRBD1 (5 bases). CDR1 and CDR2 from the germline V gene are DFQATT and SNEGSKA (reference sequence). The V gene lost 5 bases and the J gene lost 0 bases, with 17 bases spanning the gap. The CDR3 is made up of 15 amino acids. In DNA, the CDR3 is TGCAGTGCTCCTGTGTGGCCTGACAGCTCCTACGAGCAGTACTTC. Translation: CSAPVWPDSSYEQYF.

The rearrangement links TRBV11-2 to TRBJ1-2, with D possibly being TRBD1 (6 bases). Trimming removed 5 bases at V and 4 bases at J, with 11 bases between. The CDR3 is 13 residues long. Germline loops: CDR1 SGHAT, CDR2 FQNNGV. CDR3 DNA sequence: TGTGCCAGCAGCGGACAGCCGATCTATGGCTACACCTTC. Translating gives CASSGQPIYGYTF.

The chain employs TRBV9 and TRBJ2-2, with unresolved D. Trimming left V 1 base short and J 4 bases short, with 11 bases between. The CDR3 contains 15 residues. Germline CDR1 and CDR2: SGDLS and YYNGEE. Here the CDR3 DNA reads TGTGCCAGCAGCGTACTGGACGGAATCACCGGGGAGCTGTTTTTT. This encodes CASSVLDGITGELFF.

The V and J genes are TRBV12-3 or TRBV12-4 and TRBJ1-1; D not resolved. V was shortened by 5 bases and J by 1 base, with 11 bases between the two germline ends. This CDR3 comprises 14 residues. CDR3 loop: CASSKRLSNTEAFF. The CDR3 coding sequence is TGTGCCAGCAGTAAGAGGCTGTCGAACACTGAAGCTTTCTTT.

The chain carries TRBV25-1 and TRBJ1-4, with D possibly being TRBD1 (6 bases). The CDR3 contains 15 residues. CDR1 and CDR2 from the germline V gene are MGHDK and SYGVNS. Trimming stripped 7 bases from V and 1 base from J, with 13 bases between. CDR3 protein: CASKKRGGTNEKLFF. The CDR3 nucleotides are TGTGCCAGCAAAAAAAGAGGGGGAACTAATGAAAAACTGTTTTTT.

V usage is TRBV10-3 and J usage is TRBJ1-2; a possible D gene is TRBD1 (5 bases). This CDR3 is built from 13 residues. The germline gives CDR1 ENHRY, CDR2 SYGVKD. V lost 4 bases and J 6 bases, leaving 12 bases between the germline ends. CDR3 coding DNA: TGTGCCATCAGTGGACAGCCTCCTGATGGCTACACCTTC. It yields the protein CAISGQPPDGYTF.

DNA of the CDR3: TGTGCCAGCACCCCTGGAGGGGGGCCCGCCGGGGAGCTGTTTTTT. Amino acid sequence: CASTPGGGPAGELFF. The V gene is TRBV12-3 or TRBV12-4, the J gene TRBJ2-2; the D gene could be TRBD1 or TRBD2 (6 bases each). The V gene lost 7 bases and the J gene lost 6 bases, with 18 bases spanning the gap. The CDR3 has 15 amino acids.

The J gene is TRBJ2-3, the V gene TRBV4-3; 12 nucleotides align to TRBD2. This CDR3 has 18 residues. From germline, CDR1 is LGHNA and CDR2 YSLEER. V was clipped by 0 bases and J by 4 bases; unmatched bases: 8. In DNA, the CDR3 is TGCGCCAGCAGCCAAGATCTCCTAGCGGGGGGGGTAGCAGATACGCAGTATTTT. Translating it yields CASSQDLLAGGVADTQYF.

The rearrangement uses TRBV7-2 and TRBJ1-2; 11 bases are shared with TRBD1. CDR1 SGHTA and CDR2 FQGNSA come from the germline V gene. The length of the CDR3 is 15 residues. The ends lost 5 bases at V and 8 bases at J; junction bases unmatched: 10. CDR3 coding DNA: TGTGCCAGCAGCCCTAGGACAGGGGGCGCCTGGGGCTACACCTTC. It yields the protein CASSPRTGGAWGYTF.

The rearrangement joins TRBV18 to TRBJ2-3, with a tentative D call TRBD2 (5 bases). V gave up 1 base and J gave up 1 base, with 9 bases separating them. CDR1 and CDR2 from the germline V gene are KGHSH and LQKENI. This CDR3 has 15 residues. The CDR3 reads CASSPLGVGTDTQYF. Here the CDR3 DNA reads TGTGCCAGCTCACCACTCGGGGTGGGCACAGATACGCAGTATTTT.

This chain connects TRBV29-1 to TRBJ2-2; D is ambiguous. Germline-derived CDR1 and CDR2 are SQVTM and ANQGSEA. The CDR3 sequence is 12 residues long. V was clipped by 3 bases and J by 5 bases, with 7 bases between them. CDR3 bases: TGCAGCGTTGATGAAGATACCGGGGAGCTGTTTTTT. It codes for CSVDEDTGELFF.

A few counts support this clonotype. The chain has TRBV19 and TRBJ1-2; no firm D call. The germline V gene has CDR1 LNHDA and CDR2 SQIVND (reference sequence). The CDR3 is 12 residues long. The V gene lost 5 bases and the J gene lost 1 base, with 5 bases spanning the gap. In DNA form, the CDR3 reads TGTGCCAGTAGTCGGGATAACTATGGCTACACCTTC. As protein: CASSRDNYGYTF. The full variable domain, with the rest looked up from reference TRBV19 and TRBJ1-2, is DGGITQSPKYLFRKEGQNVTLSCEQNLNHDAMYWYRQDPGQGLRLIYYSQIVNDFQKGDIAEGYSVSREKKESFPLTVTSAQKNPTAFYLCASSRDNYGYTFGSGTRLTVV.

The chain employs TRBV20-1 and TRBJ2-3; 10 nucleotides agree with TRBD1. The CDR3 length is 14 residues. Germline loops: CDR1 DFQATT, CDR2 SNEGSKA (reference sequence). Here the CDR3 reads CGAGTGASTDTQYF. CDR3 coding DNA: TGCGGGGCAGGGACAGGGGCTAGCACAGATACGCAGTATTTT.

This sequence joins TRBV20-1 and TRBJ2-5; D perhaps matches TRBD1 (5 bases). Germline V lookup: CDR1 DFQATT, CDR2 SNEGSKA (reference sequence). V lost 5 bases to trimming and J lost 5 bases, with 9 bases between them. This CDR3 is 11 amino acids long. CDR3 sequence reads: CSAFRGETQYF. The CDR3 DNA is TGCAGTGCTTTTAGGGGCGAGACCCAGTACTTC.

The rearrangement joins TRBV29-1 to TRBJ2-1; weak D call: TRBD2 (6 bases). CDR1 and CDR2 from the germline V gene are SQVTM and ANQGSEA. The CDR3 is 14 amino acids. The V end lost 7 bases, the J end lost 2 bases, and 15 bases lay between the germline ends. CDR3 sequence: CSASPGLTYNEQFF. CDR3 in DNA: TGCAGCGCCTCCCCGGGACTTACCTACAATGAGCAGTTCTTC.

The V gene is TRBV6-5, the J gene TRBJ2-1; 7 positions match TRBD1. The CDR3 consists of 13 residues. CDR1 is MNHEY, CDR2 SVGAGI, per germline. V trimming: 6 bases; J trimming: 7 bases; junction bases outside the gene matches: 6. CDR3 protein: CASRPTGFNEQFF. In DNA form, the CDR3 reads TGTGCCAGCAGACCGACAGGGTTTAATGAGCAGTTCTTC.